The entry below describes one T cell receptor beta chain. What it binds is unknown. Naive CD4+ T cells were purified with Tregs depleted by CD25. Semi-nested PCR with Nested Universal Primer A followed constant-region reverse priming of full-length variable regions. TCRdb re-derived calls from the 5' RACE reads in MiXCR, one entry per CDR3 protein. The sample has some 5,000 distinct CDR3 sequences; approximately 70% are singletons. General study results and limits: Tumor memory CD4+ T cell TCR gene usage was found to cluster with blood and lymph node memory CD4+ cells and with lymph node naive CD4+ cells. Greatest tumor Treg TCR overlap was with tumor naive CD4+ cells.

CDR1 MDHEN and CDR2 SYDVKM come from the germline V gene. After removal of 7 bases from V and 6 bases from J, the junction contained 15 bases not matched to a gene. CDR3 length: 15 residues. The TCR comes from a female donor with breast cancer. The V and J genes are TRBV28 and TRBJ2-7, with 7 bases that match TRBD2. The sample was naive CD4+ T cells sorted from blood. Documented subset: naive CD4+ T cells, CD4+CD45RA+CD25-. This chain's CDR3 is CASTNSEGLISEQYF. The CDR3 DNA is TGTGCCAGCACCAACTCGGAGGGACTAATATCCGAGCAGTACTTC.